The clone carrying this T cell receptor beta chain was found once. Its antigen is unidentified. This sample stems from a study of T cell responses to AZD1222 COVID-19 vaccine. Broader study findings: Clonal diversity was possibly underestimated; the donors were predominantly white British and more often female.

V was shortened by 6 bases and J by 8 bases, with 14 bases between the two germline ends. The CDR3 runs to 13 residues. The germline gives CDR1 SNHLY, CDR2 FYNNEI. Clones were sequenced by immunoSEQ multiplex PCR, and TCRdb holds only the in-frame ones, with some missing. Of fewer than 85,000 clones listed, around 86% are singletons. The TCR was taken from an adult who received the AZD1222 COVID-19 vaccine. The chain employs TRBV2 and TRBJ1-5, with a weak D call TRBD1 (5 bases). The sequencing here drew on peripheral blood, taken 28 days after the second AZD1222 dose. In DNA, the CDR3 is TGTGCCAGCAGGGAACAGGAGGGCAAGCCCCAGCATTTT. Protein product: CASREQEGKPQHF.